The 7 T cell receptor beta chains below all came from one sample that was sequenced in a study of CXCR3-negative and CXCR3-positive naive CD8 T cells. The study, taken as a whole, reports: For CXCR3-positive naive cells, TRB CDR3s were more hydrophobic than those of CXCR3-negative naive cells.

All TRB cDNA libraries came from 5' RACE performed with UMI labels. TCRdb re-called the 5' RACE reads; every CDR3 protein appears as one record, without DNA. Its listing shows some 130,000 distinct CDR3 sequences. Their antigen targets remain unknown. Sequencing was carried out using naive CXCR3+ CD8+ T cells from blood. The sample's subset: CD45RO-CCR7+CD27+CD95- naive CD8+ T cells expressing CXCR3 (TNR3+). The receptors were gathered from a human donor in good health. Some clones in this sample may be carry-over from other donors' samples.

The CDR3 here is CASSSNGGSYNEQFF. The rearrangement links TRBV27 to TRBJ2-1. There are 15 residues in the CDR3. Germline loops: CDR1 MNHEY, CDR2 SMNVEV (reference sequence).

V is TRBV2 and J is TRBJ2-1. Germline lookup yields CDR1 SNHLY and CDR2 FYNNEI. The CDR3 consists of 12 residues. The chain's CDR3 is CASREEYNEQFF.

The chain has TRBV7-8 and TRBJ2-7; TCRdb names TRBD2, which stays unverified in the absence of DNA. The CDR3 covers 15 residues. Germline-derived CDR1 and CDR2 are SGHVS and FQNEAQ. The CDR3 protein is CASSLGLAVAYEQYF.

The rearrangement joins TRBV6-2 or TRBV6-3 to TRBJ2-3. Germline lookup yields CDR1 MNHEY and CDR2 SVGEGT. CDR3 size: 15 residues. The CDR3 protein is CASRPEDWDTDTQYF.

This rearrangement joins TRBV7-2 to TRBJ2-7. CDR1 and CDR2 (germline): SGHTA, FQGNSA. The CDR3 is 14 residues long. The CDR3 protein is CASSFPGTSYEQYF.

This chain links TRBV12-3 or TRBV12-4 with TRBJ2-7; TCRdb selects TRBD1, and the lack of DNA leaves this call unchecked. The CDR3 length is 14 residues. The CDR3 sequence is CASSSDRILYEQYF.

CDR3 region: CASRGAWGGPSGYEQYF. The chain couples TRBV5-1 to TRBJ2-7; TCRdb lists TRBD1, though no DNA is available to test this call. CDR3 size: 17 residues. The germline V gene encodes CDR1 SGHRS and CDR2 YFSETQ.